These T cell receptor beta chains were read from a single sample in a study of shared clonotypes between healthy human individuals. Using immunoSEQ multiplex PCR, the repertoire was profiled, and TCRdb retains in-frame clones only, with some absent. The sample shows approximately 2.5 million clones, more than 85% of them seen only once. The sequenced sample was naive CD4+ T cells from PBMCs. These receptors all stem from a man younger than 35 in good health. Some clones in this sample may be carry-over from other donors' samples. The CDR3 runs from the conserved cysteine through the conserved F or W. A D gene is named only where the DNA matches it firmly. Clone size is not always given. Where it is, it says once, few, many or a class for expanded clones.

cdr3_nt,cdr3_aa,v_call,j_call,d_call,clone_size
TGTGCCAGCAGCAGGGCAGTAGGGGAGCAGTTCTTC,CASSRAVGEQFF,TRBV6-5,TRBJ2-1,-,-
TGTGCCAGCAGCACGACTAGCGGGAACTACGAGCAGTACTTC,CASSTTSGNYEQYF,TRBV7-2,TRBJ2-7,TRBD2,-
TGTGCCAGCAGCTTCACGGGGCCGCGGGAGAAGCAGTTCTTC,CASSFTGPREKQFF,TRBV7-3,TRBJ2-1,TRBD2,-
TGTGCCAGCAGGGATATGGACAGGGGGATTGGCCAAGAGACCCAGTACTTC,CASRDMDRGIGQETQYF,TRBV28,TRBJ2-5,TRBD1,-
TGTGCCAGCAGTAATGACAGGGCTGGAAACACCATATATTTT,CASSNDRAGNTIYF,TRBV25-1,TRBJ1-3,TRBD1,-
TGCGCCAGCAGCTTGTGGGAGGTGAACACCGGGGAGCTGTTTTTT,CASSLWEVNTGELFF,TRBV5-1,TRBJ2-2,-,-
TGCAGCGTTGACAGGGAAGGCCCCTCATACAATGAGCAGTTCTTC,CSVDREGPSYNEQFF,TRBV29-1,TRBJ2-1,-,-
TGCAGTGTCCCCCGGTCGAACGAGCAGTACTTC,CSVPRSNEQYF,TRBV20-1,TRBJ2-7,-,-
TGTGCCAGCAGCCTACCGAGGGTCGGCCCACTTGGAGATACGCAGTATTTT,CASSLPRVGPLGDTQYF,TRBV27,TRBJ2-3,-,once
TGTGCCAGCAGTTTCGGCGGACTACAAGCTGGAAACACCATATATTTT,CASSFGGLQAGNTIYF,TRBV28,TRBJ1-3,-,once
TGTGCCAGCAGCTTGACTCTGAGCTCCTACGAGCAGTACTTC,CASSLTLSSYEQYF,TRBV7-2,TRBJ2-7,-,-
TGTGCCAGCAGCTTAGACTTTCAGGGGGCGGGGGAGACCCAGTACTTC,CASSLDFQGAGETQYF,TRBV7-9,TRBJ2-5,TRBD1,-
TGTGCCAGCTCACCACTCCTAGCGGTCAGCACAGATACGCAGTATTTT,CASSPLLAVSTDTQYF,TRBV18,TRBJ2-3,TRBD2,-
TGTGCCAGCAGCCCGACAGTGGCTGGTCAGCCCCAGCATTTT,CASSPTVAGQPQHF,TRBV9,TRBJ1-5,-,-
TGCGCCAGCAGCCAACCTCTTGGGACGGTACAGGGAGGGTCGAATGAGCAGTTCTTC,CASSQPLGTVQGGSNEQFF,TRBV4-1,TRBJ2-1,-,-
TGTGCCAGCACCCGGACAGGGGGTAAGCACGAGCAGTACTTC,CASTRTGGKHEQYF,TRBV6-5,TRBJ2-7,TRBD1,-
TGTGCCAGCAGTTTACAACAGCCTGAAGCTTTCTTT,CASSLQQPEAFF,TRBV28,TRBJ1-1,-,once
TGTGCCAGCAGCTTAACTGAGGGGGTCTATTATGGCTACACCTTC,CASSLTEGVYYGYTF,TRBV7-9,TRBJ1-2,-,-
TGTGCCAGCAGCCTGACAGGGAGCACAGATACGCAGTATTTT,CASSLTGSTDTQYF,TRBV7-3,TRBJ2-3,TRBD1,once
TGTGCCAGCCGGGACAGGGCAACTGAAGCTTTCTTT,CASRDRATEAFF,TRBV27,TRBJ1-1,TRBD1,-
TGTGCCAGCGTCAAGCTAGCGGGACTCTACAATGAGCAGTTCTTC,CASVKLAGLYNEQFF,TRBV7-8,TRBJ2-1,TRBD2,-
TGTGCCAGCAGTGACTTGGGGGGCGTATCTGAAGCTTTCTTT,CASSDLGGVSEAFF,TRBV2,TRBJ1-1,-,-
TGTGCCAGCAGCTTGAGGGTGGATGCAACTAATGAAAAACTGTTTTTT,CASSLRVDATNEKLFF,TRBV5-6,TRBJ1-4,-,once
TGTGCCAGCAGCTTGACGGGGGTTGGCTACACCTTC,CASSLTGVGYTF,TRBV5-4,TRBJ1-2,-,-
TGTGCCAGCAGTCGGACAGGGGGCATCTACGAGCAGTACTTC,CASSRTGGIYEQYF,TRBV27,TRBJ2-7,TRBD1,-
TGTGCCAGCAGCACAGCCCCGTTGGCTGAAGCTTTCTTT,CASSTAPLAEAFF,TRBV11-2,TRBJ1-1,-,-
TGTGCCAGCAGTTTATTATCAGGGGACGAGCAGTACTTC,CASSLLSGDEQYF,TRBV28,TRBJ2-7,-,-
TGCGCCAGCGGAAGTCTCGGCGGGGGGGAAGAGACCCAGTACTTC,CASGSLGGGEETQYF,TRBV5-1,TRBJ2-5,TRBD2,-
TGCGCCAGCACCCTACTAGCGGGAAACACAGATACGCAGTATTTT,CASTLLAGNTDTQYF,TRBV5-1,TRBJ2-3,TRBD2,-
TGCGCCAGCAGCTTGGGTGTCGGGGAACAAGAGACCCAGTACTTC,CASSLGVGEQETQYF,TRBV5-1,TRBJ2-5,-,-
TGTGCCAGCAGATCTGTAGCGGGAGGAGTCCATGAGCAGTTCTTC,CASRSVAGGVHEQFF,TRBV7-9,TRBJ2-1,TRBD2,few
TGCGCCGTCCTGAGGGGAGTCTCTGGAAACACCATATATTTT,CAVLRGVSGNTIYF,TRBV10-1,TRBJ1-3,-,-
TGTGCCAGCAGCTTATTCGCTAGCTACGAGCAGTACTTC,CASSLFASYEQYF,TRBV7-3,TRBJ2-7,-,-
TGTGCCAGCAGCGCCGCCCTAGCGCCTCAAGAGACCCAGTACTTC,CASSAALAPQETQYF,TRBV9,TRBJ2-5,-,-
TGTGCCAGCGGACAGGGCCCGAACACCGGGGAGCTGTTTTTT,CASGQGPNTGELFF,TRBV6-5,TRBJ2-2,TRBD1,-
TGTGCCAGCAGCCCCTGGGACAGCTACCTACGACCGTCGTACTTC,CASSPWDSYLRPSYF,TRBV7-9,TRBJ2-7,TRBD1,once
TGTGCCAGCAGTGAGCTATACGGGATCGGACAGGCTCGAGGCTACACCTTC,CASSELYGIGQARGYTF,TRBV2,TRBJ1-2,TRBD1,-
TGTGCCAGCGGTTCCCTTCATTTCACAGATACGCAGTATTTT,CASGSLHFTDTQYF,TRBV27,TRBJ2-3,-,-
TGTGCCAGTAGTATTGGACAGGGGAAAGAGACCCAGTACTTC,CASSIGQGKETQYF,TRBV19,TRBJ2-5,TRBD1,-
TGTGCCAGCAGCTTAGGCTACAGGGGGCTCATAGATACGCAGTATTTT,CASSLGYRGLIDTQYF,TRBV7-9,TRBJ2-3,TRBD1,-
TGTGCCAGCAGCCCGCACCAAAGGGGCGGGTACTACGAGCAGTACTTC,CASSPHQRGGYYEQYF,TRBV27,TRBJ2-7,-,once
TGTGCCAGCAGCTTAACACTAGTAGGCGGGGATACGCAGTATTTT,CASSLTLVGGDTQYF,TRBV7-2,TRBJ2-3,-,-
TGTGCCAGCAGTATAAATCCCACAGCACAATTTTACGAGCAGTACTTC,CASSINPTAQFYEQYF,TRBV5-5,TRBJ2-7,-,-
TGTGCCAGCAGCTCTACAGGGTTTGGTGCAGCTTTCTTT,CASSSTGFGAAFF,TRBV7-9,TRBJ1-1,-,-
TGTGCCAGCAGTTTTAGGCGGGAGGGTACAGATGAGCAGTTCTTC,CASSFRREGTDEQFF,TRBV27,TRBJ2-1,TRBD2,-
TGTGCCAGCAGCGACGCCACTAGCGGGAGGGCCGGTGAGCAGTTCTTC,CASSDATSGRAGEQFF,TRBV7-2,TRBJ2-1,TRBD2,-